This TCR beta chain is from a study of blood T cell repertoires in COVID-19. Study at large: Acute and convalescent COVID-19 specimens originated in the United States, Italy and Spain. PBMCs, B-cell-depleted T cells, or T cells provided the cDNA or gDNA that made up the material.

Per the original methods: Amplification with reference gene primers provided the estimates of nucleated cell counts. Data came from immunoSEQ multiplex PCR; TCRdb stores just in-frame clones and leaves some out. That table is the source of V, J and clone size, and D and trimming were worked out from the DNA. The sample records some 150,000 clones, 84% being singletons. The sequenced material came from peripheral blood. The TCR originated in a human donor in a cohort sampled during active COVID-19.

CDR3 amino acids: CASSPTAFSNQPQHF. In nucleotides, the CDR3 is TGTGCCAGCAGCCCGACAGCTTTTAGCAATCAGCCCCAGCATTTT. This chain joins TRBV7-2 and TRBJ1-5; a weak D match, TRBD1 (5 bases). V lost 5 bases to trimming and J lost 0 bases, with 11 bases between them. Germline V gene lookup returns CDR1 SGHTA and CDR2 FQGNSA. The CDR3 runs to 15 residues.